Below, 20 T cell receptor beta chains from the same sample are listed, as sequenced in a study of blood T cell repertoires in COVID-19. The data were produced by immunoSEQ multiplex PCR, yet TCRdb's version contains in-frame clones alone and is incomplete. Of approximately 350,000 clones in the sample, 80% to 90% were seen once. Sequences were obtained from peripheral blood. The receptors shown here come from a woman aged 45-60 years with COVID-19, enrolled during active disease.

This rearrangement joins TRBV6-4 to TRBJ2-2; 8 nucleotides match TRBD1. With V trimmed by 4 bases and J by 5 bases, 9 bases remained unmatched. The CDR3 loop spans 16 amino acids. CDR1 and CDR2 from the germline V gene are MRHNA and SNTAGT. CDR3: CASSAQGASRTGELFF. CDR3 DNA: TGTGCCAGCAGTGCGCAGGGGGCCTCGAGGACCGGGGAGCTGTTTTTT.

The CDR3 loop is CSGSLAGGFDEQFF. The CDR3 DNA sequence: TGCAGCGGATCCTTAGCGGGAGGTTTCGATGAGCAGTTCTTC. V usage is TRBV29-1 and J usage is TRBJ2-1, with TRBD2 identical over 10 bases. Unmatched junction bases numbered 11, after V lost 7 bases and J lost 8 bases. Germline V gene sequence: CDR1 SQVTM, CDR2 ANQGSEA. The CDR3 has 14 residues.

The gene calls are TRBV3-1 (or the pseudogene TRBV3-2) and TRBJ1-1; D not resolved. V lost 0 bases and J lost 8, with 16 bases in between. Germline lookup yields CDR1 LGHDT and CDR2 YNNKEL (reference sequence). CDR3 size: 15 residues. The CDR3 DNA follows: TGTGCCAGCAGCCAAGATTATAAGGATGGGGAGGAAGCTTTCTTT. Translated, it gives CASSQDYKDGEEAFF.

This chain uses TRBV28 with TRBJ2-5; D uncertain. This CDR3 region has 15 residues. Trimming took 3 bases from V and 0 from J, leaving 11 bases between them. Per the germline V gene, CDR1 is MDHEN and CDR2 is SYDVKM. The chain's CDR3 is CASSFAVEYQETQYF. The CDR3 DNA reads TGTGCCAGCAGTTTTGCGGTAGAGTACCAAGAGACCCAGTACTTC. Full variable domain (outside the CDR3, taken from reference TRBV28 and TRBJ2-5): DVKVTQSSRYLVKRTGEKVFLECVQDMDHENMFWYRQDPGLGLRLIYFSYDVKMKEKGDIPEGYSVSREKKERFSLILESASTNQTSMYLCASSFAVEYQETQYFGPGTRLLVL.

This sequence joins TRBV4-1 and TRBJ2-6; D gene uncertain. Germline lookup yields CDR1 MGHRA and CDR2 YSYEKL. V lost 8 bases and J lost 1, with 18 bases in between. This CDR3 has 17 residues. CDR3 DNA: TGCGCCAGCGGAAGAGGAACAAGCCAATCTGGGGCCAACGTCCTGACTTTC. Amino acids: CASGRGTSQSGANVLTF.

V gene TRBV18 combines with J gene TRBJ1-6; D is uncertain. Germline V gene lookup returns CDR1 KGHSH and CDR2 LQKENI. Trimming left V 2 bases short and J 7 bases short, with 6 bases between. CDR3 length equals 13 residues. The CDR3 bases are TGTGCCAGCTCACCAGGCCAGAATTCACCCCTCCACTTT. This codes for CASSPGQNSPLHF.

The V call is TRBV1, the J call TRBJ2-3; the table names TRBD2, a call not compared with the DNA. TRBV1 is assigned pseudogene status. The CDR3 has 19 residues. Here the CDR3 reads CTSSQELPPWRHHTDTQYF. The CDR3 DNA follows: TGCACCAGCAGCCAAGAATTACCCCCCTGGCGGCATCACACAGATACGCAGTATTTT.

The V call is TRBV19, the J call TRBJ2-5; D is perhaps TRBD1 (5 bases). From germline, CDR1 is LNHDA and CDR2 SQIVND (reference sequence). The V gene lost 7 bases and the J gene lost 6 bases, with 24 bases spanning the gap. The length of the CDR3 is 16 residues. The CDR3 protein is CASTPTVTDVSQTQYF. In nucleotides, the CDR3 is TGTGCCAGTACTCCTACAGTGACAGACGTCTCTCAGACCCAGTACTTC. Together with reference TRBV19 and TRBJ2-5, the CDR3 gives the full variable domain: DGGITQSPKYLFRKEGQNVTLSCEQNLNHDAMYWYRQDPGQGLRLIYYSQIVNDFQKGDIAEGYSVSREKKESFPLTVTSAQKNPTAFYLCASTPTVTDVSQTQYFGPGTRLLVL.

This chain connects TRBV3-1 (or the pseudogene TRBV3-2) to TRBJ2-2, with TRBD1 identical over 8 bases. Germline CDR1 reads LGHDT; CDR2 reads YNNKEL (reference sequence). The CDR3 runs 16 residues. Trimming at V came to 4 bases and at J to 5 bases, leaving 9 bases not matched to a gene. The CDR3 bases are TGTGCCAGCAGCCGCCACGGACAGGGTAGGACCGGGGAGCTGTTTTTT. It encodes CASSRHGQGRTGELFF.

J is TRBJ1-2 and V is TRBV19; the D gene is possibly TRBD1 (5 bases). The CDR3 is 13 residues long. Germline loops: CDR1 LNHDA, CDR2 SQIVND (reference sequence). The V end was cut by 7 bases, the J end by 6 bases, with 15 bases between. As DNA, the CDR3 is TGTGCCAGTATGAGGCGGCAGGGTGATGGCTACACCTTC. The encoded protein is CASMRRQGDGYTF.

This chain joins TRBV30 and TRBJ2-3, with D unclear. V gave up 3 bases and J gave up 2 bases, with 9 bases separating them. The CDR3 has 13 residues. Germline lookup yields CDR1 GTSNPN and CDR2 SVGIG (reference sequence). For the CDR3, the DNA is TGTGCCTGGAGACTTCGAGACACAGATACGCAGTATTTT. This codes for CAWRLRDTDTQYF. The variable domain in full, completed from reference TRBV30 and TRBJ2-3, reads SQTIHQWPATLVQPVGSPLSLECTVEGTSNPNLYWYRQAAGRGLQLLFYSVGIGQISSEVPQNLSASRPQDRQFILSSKKLLLSDSGFYLCAWRLRDTDTQYFGPGTRLTVL.

J is TRBJ2-7 and V is TRBV28, with 8 positions matching TRBD1. V lost 2 bases to trimming and J lost 0 bases; unmatched junction nucleotides: 6. Germline CDR1 and CDR2: MDHEN and SYDVKM. CDR3 length: 16 amino acids. CDR3 DNA: TGTGCCAGCAGTTTACGACAGGGGTCCTTCTCCTACGAGCAGTACTTC. It is translated as CASSLRQGSFSYEQYF.

This chain connects TRBV28 to TRBJ1-2, with no clear D. The germline CDR1 and CDR2 sequences are MDHEN and SYDVKM. The CDR3 is 13 residues long. Trimming stripped 5 bases from V and 4 bases from J, with 11 bases between. Here the CDR3 reads CASSPGRGYGYTF. DNA for the CDR3: TGTGCCAGCAGTCCTGGACGGGGCTATGGCTACACCTTC.

The CDR3 reads CASSYLSYTGELFF. CDR3 coding DNA: TGTGCCAGCAGTTACCTCAGTTACACCGGGGAGCTGTTTTTT. The chain employs TRBV6-2 or TRBV6-3 and TRBJ2-2; D ambiguous. The V end lost 2 bases, the J end lost 3 bases, and 7 bases lay between the germline ends. The CDR3 is made up of 14 amino acids. The germline gives CDR1 MNHEY, CDR2 SVGEGT.

The chain has TRBV7-2 and TRBJ2-5; 10 bases match TRBD2. Losses at the gene ends were 5 bases for V and 2 bases for J; bases not matched to a gene: 8. The CDR3 covers 16 residues. Germline lookup yields CDR1 SGHTA and CDR2 FQGNSA. DNA of the CDR3: TGTGCCAGCAGCCCTTGGACTAGCGGCATTCAAGAGACCCAGTACTTC. This gives the protein CASSPWTSGIQETQYF.

The chain carries TRBV6-6 and TRBJ2-3, with 9 nucleotides matching TRBD2. CDR3 length: 15 residues. Germline V gene data show CDR1 as MNHNY and CDR2 as SVGAGI (reference sequence). Trimming cost V 8 bases and J 5 bases; bases outside gene matches: 11. In DNA form, the CDR3 reads TGTGCCAGCTCGCGGTTTCCAGCGGGGGGAGATACGCAGTATTTT. It specifies CASSRFPAGGDTQYF.

The CDR3 loop reads CASSFSGGELFF. The CDR3 nucleotides read TGTGCCAGCAGCTTCTCGGGGGGGGAGCTGTTTTTT. The rearrangement links TRBV11-3 to TRBJ2-2; perhaps TRBD2 as D (5 bases). Germline V gene lookup returns CDR1 SGHNT and CDR2 YENEEA. The V end lost 3 bases, the J end lost 8 bases, and 7 bases lay between the germline ends. The length of the CDR3 is 12 residues.

The J gene is TRBJ2-1, the V gene TRBV6-6, with 10 bases that match TRBD2. Germline V gene sequence: CDR1 MNHNY, CDR2 SVGAGI (reference sequence). This CDR3 contains 15 residues. The ends lost 5 bases at V and 6 bases at J; junction bases unmatched: 7. In DNA, the CDR3 is TGTGCCAGCAGTCGCCTAGCGGGAGTCGGCAATGAGCAGTTCTTC. It translates to CASSRLAGVGNEQFF.

V is TRBV27 and J is TRBJ1-1; weak D call: TRBD1 (5 bases). The ends were cut back, 8 bases at V and 7 bases at J, with 14 bases in the middle. Looked up from germline, CDR1 is MNHEY and CDR2 is SMNVEV (reference sequence). The CDR3 is made up of 12 amino acids. The CDR3 reads CASQTGGSEAFF. As DNA, the CDR3 is TGTGCCAGCCAAACCGGGGGAAGTGAAGCTTTCTTT.

This chain uses TRBV5-1 with TRBJ2-1, with 10 bases lining up with TRBD2. The CDR3 is 13 residues long. The germline CDR1 and CDR2 sequences are SGHRS and YFSETQ. V lost 4 bases and J lost 9; bases outside the gene matches: 4. The chain's CDR3 is CASSPIAGGEQFF. For the CDR3, the DNA is TGCGCCAGCAGCCCGATAGCGGGAGGTGAGCAGTTCTTC.